One and the same sample provided the 21 T cell receptor beta chains below, sequenced in a study of siplizumab effects on memory and regulatory T cells (dated by TCRdb to 2018 to 2020). Receptor libraries were prepared by the immunoSEQ multiplex PCR assay. Held by TCRdb, this immuneACCESS table contains in-frame sequences only and omits some clones. Under half of the omission traces to an unresolved V gene where checked; the cause of the rest is unknown. Present in this sample are tens of thousands of clones, roughly 83% of which were seen just once. The ten largest account for approximately 4% of the sample. Sequences were obtained from memory CD4+ T cells sorted from blood. The sample's cell subset or site, from its label and the paper: unstimulated CD4+ memory T cells. These receptors were obtained from a human donor in good health.

The rearrangement joins TRBV6-5 to TRBJ1-2; TRBD1 agrees at 11 bases. The CDR3 covers 15 residues. V was pared by 6 bases and J by 4 bases, with 7 bases of the junction left unmatched. The germline V gene encodes CDR1 MNHEY and CDR2 SVGAGI. The CDR3, as DNA: TGTGCCAGCAGAAATCCGGGACAGGGGGGCTATGGCTACACCTTC. Its translation is CASRNPGQGGYGYTF.

This rearrangement joins TRBV29-1 to TRBJ2-5; 11 nucleotides align to TRBD1. After removal of 2 bases from V and 5 bases from J, the junction contained 4 bases not matched to a gene. Germline assignment: CDR1 SQVTM and CDR2 ANQGSEA. The CDR3 totals 14 residues. The CDR3 DNA sequence: TGCAGCGTTGAAAGGACAGGGGGCTTGGAGACCCAGTACTTC. This sequence encodes CSVERTGGLETQYF.

The CDR3 sequence is CASSHLLAGVGDTQYF. As DNA, the CDR3 is TGTGCCAGCAGCCACCTACTAGCGGGAGTAGGGGATACGCAGTATTTT. The V gene is TRBV14, the J gene TRBJ2-3; TRBD2 aligns across 11 bases. CDR1 and CDR2 from the germline V gene are SGHDN and FVKESK. With 3 bases clipped from V and 6 bases from J, the junction kept 8 bases outside the gene matches. CDR3 length equals 16 residues.

This clone was seen only once. This chain uses TRBV19 with TRBJ1-1; D gene ambiguous. V was trimmed by 2 bases and J by 1 base, leaving 8 bases between them. Germline-derived CDR1 and CDR2 are LNHDA and SQIVND (reference sequence). The CDR3 runs 14 residues. The CDR3 DNA reads TGTGCCAGTAGTATAACTGCTAAGAACACTGAAGCTTTCTTT. Protein: CASSITAKNTEAFF. Filled out from reference TRBV19 and TRBJ1-1, the complete variable domain reads DGGITQSPKYLFRKEGQNVTLSCEQNLNHDAMYWYRQDPGQGLRLIYYSQIVNDFQKGDIAEGYSVSREKKESFPLTVTSAQKNPTAFYLCASSITAKNTEAFFGQGTRLTVV.

The chain uses TRBV18 and TRBJ1-3, with D possibly TRBD1 on 5 matching bases. The CDR3 consists of 17 residues. Trimming removed 0 bases at V and 0 bases at J, with 12 bases between. Per the germline V gene, CDR1 is KGHSH and CDR2 is LQKENI. CDR3 coding DNA: TGTGCCAGCTCACCACCGGGCAGGGCGACCTCTGGAAACACCATATATTTT. Translating it yields CASSPPGRATSGNTIYF.

The rearrangement uses TRBV4-1 and TRBJ1-2, with D unclear. Trimming left V 4 bases short and J 4 bases short, with 16 bases between. The CDR3 contains 15 residues. CDR1 is MGHRA, CDR2 YSYEKL, per germline. The CDR3 loop reads CASSRKNRKTYGYTF. CDR3 bases: TGCGCCAGCAGCCGCAAGAACCGAAAGACCTATGGCTACACCTTC.

J is TRBJ1-2 and V is TRBV10-2; 7 bases are a match to TRBD1. The germline V gene has CDR1 WSHSY and CDR2 SAAADI. V lost 0 bases and J lost 8; bases outside the gene matches: 9. The CDR3 is made up of 15 amino acids. In DNA, the CDR3 is TGCGCCAGCAGTGAGTCGTTGGACAGGCTTAGGGGCTACACCTTC. Translation: CASSESLDRLRGYTF.

The J gene is TRBJ1-6, the V gene TRBV6-5; D gene ambiguous. The V end was cut by 7 bases, the J end by 10 bases, with 14 bases between. This CDR3 has 13 residues. Germline V lookup: CDR1 MNHEY, CDR2 SVGAGI. The chain's CDR3 is CASTAGRKSPLHF. CDR3 nucleotide sequence: TGTGCCAGCACTGCAGGCCGGAAGTCACCCCTCCACTTT.

In DNA form, the CDR3 reads TGTGCCAGCAGCTTGGCGGGGAGCGGAGATACGCAGTATTTT. Translated: CASSLAGSGDTQYF. The V and J genes are TRBV5-6 and TRBJ2-3; tentative D call: TRBD2 (5 bases). CDR1 and CDR2 (germline): SGHDT, YYEEEE. V lost 0 bases, J lost 5 bases, and 10 bases lay in between. CDR3 length equals 14 residues.

This clone has more than one count but fewer than ten. The chain has TRBV27 and TRBJ1-2; D possibly corresponds to TRBD1 (6 bases). The CDR3 contains 15 residues. The V gene's germline CDR1 is MNHEY and CDR2 SMNVEV (reference sequence). Trimming took off 0 bases at V and 6 bases at J, with 14 bases between the two ends. The CDR3: CASSLSRGGLNGYTF. The CDR3 DNA follows: TGTGCCAGCAGTTTATCCCGAGGGGGGCTCAATGGCTACACCTTC.

The rearrangement links TRBV19 to TRBJ1-2; 11 bases are a match to TRBD1. V lost 7 bases, J lost 7 bases, and 8 bases stayed unmatched. Per germline, CDR1 LNHDA and CDR2 SQIVND (reference sequence). CDR3 length equals 14 residues. The CDR3 here is CASTGTGGLGGYTF. The CDR3 bases are TGTGCCAGTACCGGGACAGGGGGACTAGGTGGCTACACCTTC.

The chain joins TRBV18 to TRBJ1-1, with TRBD1 as a possible D gene (5 bases). Per germline, CDR1 KGHSH and CDR2 LQKENI. The length of the CDR3 is 14 residues. V gave up 6 bases and J gave up 3 bases, with 14 bases separating them. This chain's CDR3 is CASSPRAVDTEAFF. As DNA, the CDR3 is TGTGCCAGCTCGCCCAGGGCGGTTGACACTGAAGCTTTCTTT.

The V gene is TRBV29-1, the J gene TRBJ2-3, with D perhaps matching TRBD1 (6 bases). The CDR3 length is 12 residues. Germline CDR1 is SQVTM and CDR2 is ANQGSEA. Trimming shortened V by 1 base and J by 4 bases, and 6 bases separated the two germline ends. The CDR3, as DNA: TGCAGCGTTGAAGGGACAGCAGATACGCAGTATTTT. Encoded protein: CSVEGTADTQYF.

This clone was seen only a few times. The chain recombines TRBV6-1 with TRBJ2-3, with TRBD2 matching over 11 bases. Per the germline V gene, CDR1 is MNHNS and CDR2 is SASEGT. The CDR3 has 14 amino acids. The V and J ends lost 6 bases and 4 bases, in that order; junction bases with no gene match: 3. The CDR3 nucleotides read TGTGCCAGCAGCCTACTAGCGGGAGCAGATACGCAGTATTTT. Translation: CASSLLAGADTQYF.

V gene TRBV5-4 combines with J gene TRBJ2-7, with a weak D call TRBD2 (5 bases). V was cut by 4 bases and J by 1 base, with 12 bases left in between. Germline assignment: CDR1 SGHNT and CDR2 YYREEE (reference sequence). The CDR3 length is 14 residues. The CDR3 region is CASSLDWESYEQYF. In nucleotides, the CDR3 is TGTGCCAGCAGCCTTGACTGGGAGTCCTACGAGCAGTACTTC.

The V call is TRBV9, the J call TRBJ1-2; D is uncertain. The CDR3 loop spans 14 amino acids. Germline V gives CDR1 SGDLS, CDR2 YYNGEE. Trimming took off 1 base at V and 7 bases at J, with 14 bases between the two ends. The CDR3 spells CASSVPHGFGGYTF. Here the CDR3 DNA reads TGTGCCAGCAGCGTACCCCACGGATTCGGTGGCTACACCTTC.

V and J are TRBV6-5 and TRBJ2-7, with 11 bases lining up with TRBD2. The V gene's germline CDR1 is MNHEY and CDR2 SVGAGI. The CDR3 covers 16 residues. V lost 3 bases to trimming and J lost 3 bases; unmatched junction nucleotides: 7. Written as DNA, the CDR3 is TGTGCCAGCAGTTATTCCGGGACTAGCGGCCACTACGAGCAGTACTTC. Translating it yields CASSYSGTSGHYEQYF.

The chain is built from TRBV28 and TRBJ2-1, with 8 bases aligning to TRBD2. Germline CDR1 is MDHEN and CDR2 is SYDVKM. V shed 7 bases and J 0 bases; nucleotides not matched to a gene: 11. This CDR3 contains 17 residues. CDR3 loop: CASTSSGLPNSYNEQFF. CDR3 nucleotides: TGTGCCAGCACGTCTAGCGGGCTGCCTAACTCCTACAATGAGCAGTTCTTC.

Note on this clone: Other nucleotide sequences in the sample specify the same CDR3. The chain joins TRBV18 to TRBJ2-7; 13 bases are a match to TRBD2. V lost 3 bases to trimming and J lost 3 bases; unmatched junction nucleotides: 5. The CDR3 consists of 16 residues. Per the germline V gene, CDR1 is KGHSH and CDR2 is LQKENI. This chain's CDR3 is CASSPAGLAGSYEQYF. In DNA, the CDR3 is TGTGCCAGCTCACCGGCGGGACTAGCGGGGAGCTACGAGCAGTACTTC. Full variable domain (rest looked up from reference TRBV18 and TRBJ2-7): NAGVMQNPRHLVRRRGQEARLRCSPMKGHSHVYWYRQLPEEGLKFMVYLQKENIIDESGMPKERFSAEFPKEGPSILRIQQVVRGDSAAYFCASSPAGLAGSYEQYFGPGTRLTVT.

The V gene is TRBV10-3, the J gene TRBJ1-2, with TRBD1 matching over 11 bases. The CDR3 is made up of 16 amino acids. V lost 4 bases and J lost 1; bases outside the gene matches: 5. Germline CDR1 and CDR2: ENHRY and SYGVKD. The CDR3 bases are TGTGCCATCAGTGCGTTGGACAGGGGGCTTAACTATGGCTACACCTTC. Residues: CAISALDRGLNYGYTF.

This chain uses TRBV5-1 with TRBJ2-7; the D is unclear. The germline V and J ends were trimmed by 3 bases and 1 base, with 11 bases remaining between them. The germline V gene encodes CDR1 SGHRS and CDR2 YFSETQ. The CDR3 runs to 14 residues. In DNA form, the CDR3 reads TGCGCCAGCAGCTCGGGCAGGATTTCCTACGAGCAGTACTTC. Amino acid sequence: CASSSGRISYEQYF.